The 18 T cell receptor beta chains below were found in one sample sequenced in a study of memory B cells and T cells in multiple sclerosis. Libraries were prepared by immunoSEQ multiplex PCR; TCRdb keeps only in-frame clonotypes and omits some of them. The table records around 12,000 clones, about four fifths of them present only once. Separate sequencing covered autoproliferating (CFSE-dim) and non-proliferating (CFSE-high) T cells from stimulus-free culture. Replicate wells were pooled after around seven days of stimulus-free culture of 5x10^7 CFSE-labeled PBMCs. Antigen specificity for these receptors is unknown. Sequencing used PBMCs from blood kept in culture. These receptors were obtained from a human donor with multiple sclerosis.

The chain links TRBV5-1 to TRBJ1-1, with D uncertain. The CDR3 extends over 14 amino acids. Trimming took off 3 bases at V and 2 bases at J, with 11 bases between the two ends. In germline, CDR1 is SGHRS, CDR2 YFSETQ. CDR3 in amino acids: CASSSDRTNTEAFF. The CDR3 nucleotides read TGCGCCAGCAGCTCAGACCGTACTAACACTGAAGCTTTCTTT.

V is TRBV2 and J is TRBJ2-7; weak D call: TRBD2 (6 bases). This CDR3 is built from 14 residues. From germline, CDR1 is SNHLY and CDR2 FYNNEI. V gave up 4 bases and J gave up 0 bases, with 10 bases separating them. The CDR3 DNA follows: TGTGCCAGCAGTGTGAGGGACTTCTCCTACGAGCAGTACTTC. Amino acid sequence: CASSVRDFSYEQYF.

This sequence joins TRBV6-4 and TRBJ2-3; TRBD2 matches at 12 bases. The CDR3 totals 14 residues. Germline CDR1 MRHNA, CDR2 SNTAGT. J gave up 4 bases and V 4 bases, and 0 bases lay outside the gene matches. CDR3 residues: CASSGLAGADTQYF. DNA for the CDR3: TGTGCCAGCAGTGGACTAGCGGGAGCAGATACGCAGTATTTT.

The rearrangement joins TRBV6-1 to TRBJ2-7; the D is unclear. The CDR3 is 14 residues long. Germline V gene lookup returns CDR1 MNHNS and CDR2 SASEGT. With 0 bases removed from V and 3 bases from J, the gap between germline ends came to 9 bases. CDR3 sequence (DNA): TGTGCCAGCAGTGAAGCGGCAGGTCGCTACGAGCAGTACTTC. Protein: CASSEAAGRYEQYF.

The V and J genes are TRBV30 and TRBJ2-7; a weak D match, TRBD2 (5 bases). V lost 1 base and J lost 4, with 11 bases in between. The germline gives CDR1 GTSNPN, CDR2 SVGIG (reference sequence). The CDR3 covers 13 residues. CDR3 DNA sequence: TGTGCCTGGAGTGGACTTCGGGATTACGAGCAGTACTTC. Its protein is CAWSGLRDYEQYF.

The chain recombines TRBV9 with TRBJ2-6; no clear D gene. The V gene lost 7 bases and the J gene lost 5 bases, with 25 bases spanning the gap. The CDR3 length is 18 residues. The germline gives CDR1 SGDLS, CDR2 YYNGEE. This CDR3 reads CASGPLYSKQSRANVLTF. CDR3 sequence (DNA): TGTGCCAGCGGGCCTTTGTACTCAAAACAAAGTCGGGCCAACGTCCTGACTTTC.

The chain joins TRBV28 to TRBJ1-5; the D gene is possibly TRBD1 (5 bases). CDR1 and CDR2 (germline): MDHEN, SYDVKM. The CDR3 is made up of 14 amino acids. The V end lost 8 bases, the J end lost 4 bases, and 15 bases lay between the germline ends. The CDR3 sequence is CASHSWGGNQPQHF. DNA of the CDR3: TGTGCCAGCCACTCCTGGGGGGGAAATCAGCCCCAGCATTTT.

The chain couples TRBV10-3 to TRBJ1-1; a weak D match, TRBD1 (5 bases). Trimming left V 2 bases short and J 1 base short, with 14 bases between. The CDR3 runs to 16 residues. Per germline, CDR1 ENHRY and CDR2 SYGVKD. The CDR3 protein is CAISEPWDPRNTEAFF. DNA for the CDR3: TGTGCCATCAGTGAGCCGTGGGACCCGAGGAACACTGAAGCTTTCTTT.

This chain connects TRBV7-8 to TRBJ2-1, with 15 bases that match TRBD2. This CDR3 is 16 amino acids long. CDR1 is SGHVS and CDR2 is FQNEAQ in the germline V gene. V shed 5 bases, J shed 10 bases, and the junction held 9 bases outside the gene matches. The CDR3, as DNA: TGTGCCAGCAGCCCTTGGACTAGCGGGGGGGCGGTGGAGCAGTTCTTC. Its protein is CASSPWTSGGAVEQFF. The entire variable domain, with the rest obtained from reference TRBV7-8 and TRBJ2-1, is as follows: GAGVSQSPRYKVAKRGQDVALRCDPISGHVSLFWYQQALGQGPEFLTYFQNEAQLDKSGLPSDRFFAERPEGSVSTLKIQRTQQEDSAVYLCASSPWTSGGAVEQFFGPGTRLTVL.

This chain connects TRBV5-4 to TRBJ2-3; 10 bases are shared with TRBD1. The germline V gene has CDR1 SGHNT and CDR2 YYREEE (reference sequence). V was pared by 4 bases and J by 2 bases, with 7 bases of the junction left unmatched. The CDR3 is 16 amino acids. The CDR3 here is CASSTPGQGITDTQYF. CDR3 nucleotide sequence: TGTGCCAGCAGCACTCCGGGACAGGGGATCACAGATACGCAGTATTTT. The full variable domain, with the rest looked up from reference TRBV5-4 and TRBJ2-3, is ETGVTQSPTHLIKTRGQQVTLRCSSQSGHNTVSWYQQALGQGPQFIFQYYREEENGRGNFPPRFSGLQFPNYSSELNVNALELDDSALYLCASSTPGQGITDTQYFGPGTRLTVL.

This clone was observed a handful of times. This rearrangement joins TRBV7-9 to TRBJ1-1; TRBD1 might be the D (6 bases). Per germline, CDR1 SEHNR and CDR2 FQNEAQ (reference sequence). The CDR3 totals 13 residues. V lost 5 bases, J lost 2 bases, and 9 bases lay in between. The CDR3 loop is CASSAQGNTEAFF. Here the CDR3 DNA reads TGTGCCAGCAGCGCACAGGGTAACACTGAAGCTTTCTTT.

This rearrangement joins TRBV2 to TRBJ2-7, with D perhaps TRBD1 (6 bases). V was shortened by 6 bases and J by 3 bases, with 21 bases between the two germline ends. This CDR3 region has 16 residues. Germline-derived CDR1 and CDR2 are SNHLY and FYNNEI. CDR3 amino acids: CASSLIQGVGRYEQYF. DNA of the CDR3: TGTGCCAGCAGCCTTATACAGGGAGTCGGACGCTACGAGCAGTACTTC.

The rearrangement uses TRBV27 and TRBJ2-7; weak D call: TRBD1 (5 bases). Germline values: CDR1 MNHEY, CDR2 SMNVEV (reference sequence). V shed 3 bases and J shed 3 bases, with 12 bases lying between them. CDR3 size: 14 residues. The CDR3, as DNA: TGTGCCAGCAGTTTGGAAGGGGCCGACTACGAGCAGTACTTC. It yields the protein CASSLEGADYEQYF.

The genes are TRBV28 and TRBJ2-7; 11 bases map to TRBD2. Losses at the gene ends were 6 bases for V and 1 base for J; bases not matched to a gene: 2. The CDR3 consists of 14 residues. Per the germline V gene, CDR1 is MDHEN and CDR2 is SYDVKM. The CDR3 spells CASRLAGDSYEQYF. The DNA of the CDR3 is TGTGCCAGCAGACTAGCGGGAGATTCCTACGAGCAGTACTTC.

This chain links TRBV6-1 with TRBJ2-3; 12 bases fit TRBD2. The junction had 6 bases not matched to a gene; V was cut back by 2 bases and J by 0 bases. This CDR3 contains 18 residues. Germline V CDR1 and CDR2: MNHNS, SASEGT. CDR3 residues: CASSEWMTSGSSTDTQYF. CDR3 nucleotide sequence: TGTGCCAGCAGTGAATGGATGACTAGCGGGAGTAGCACAGATACGCAGTATTTT.

This sequence joins TRBV19 and TRBJ2-1, with 7 bases fitting TRBD1. The CDR3 sequence is 16 residues long. CDR1 LNHDA and CDR2 SQIVND come from the germline V gene (reference sequence). Trimming cost V 7 bases and J 2 bases; bases outside gene matches: 11. The CDR3 loop reads CASTSMRQGPYNEQFF. The CDR3 DNA reads TGTGCCAGTACCTCTATGAGACAGGGACCCTACAATGAGCAGTTCTTC.

This sequence joins TRBV5-4 and TRBJ2-5; D is unclear. V lost 7 bases and J 2 bases, leaving 15 bases between the germline ends. This CDR3 has 14 residues. Germline lookup yields CDR1 SGHNT and CDR2 YYREEE (reference sequence). CDR3 amino acids: CASAGVTTQETQYF. The CDR3 DNA sequence: TGTGCCAGCGCTGGGGTGACGACGCAAGAGACCCAGTACTTC.

This chain links TRBV7-2 with TRBJ1-1; D ambiguous. The V end lost 2 bases, the J end lost 6 bases, and 16 bases lay between the germline ends. Germline V gene sequence: CDR1 SGHTA, CDR2 FQGNSA. The CDR3 sequence is 15 residues long. The CDR3 sequence: CASSLIVTASAEAFF. The CDR3 DNA follows: TGTGCCAGCAGCTTAATAGTTACAGCAAGCGCTGAAGCTTTCTTT.